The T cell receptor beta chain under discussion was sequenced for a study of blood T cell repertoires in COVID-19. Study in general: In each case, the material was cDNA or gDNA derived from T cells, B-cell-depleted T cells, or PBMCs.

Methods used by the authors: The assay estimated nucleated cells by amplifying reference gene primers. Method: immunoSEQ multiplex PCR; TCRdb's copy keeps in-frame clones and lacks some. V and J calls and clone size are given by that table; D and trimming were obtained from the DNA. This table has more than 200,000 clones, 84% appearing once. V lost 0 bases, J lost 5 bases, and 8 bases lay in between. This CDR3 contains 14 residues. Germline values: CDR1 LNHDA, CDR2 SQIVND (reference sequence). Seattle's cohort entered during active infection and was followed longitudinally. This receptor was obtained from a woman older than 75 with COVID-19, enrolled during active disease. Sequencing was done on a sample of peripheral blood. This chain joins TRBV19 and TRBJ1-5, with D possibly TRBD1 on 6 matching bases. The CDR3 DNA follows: TGTGCCAGTAGTATAGAGGCAGGGGATCAGCCCCAGCATTTT. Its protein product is CASSIEAGDQPQHF.